The 30 T cell receptor beta chains below all came from one sample that was sequenced in a study of CD8+ T cells in alopecia areata. In each case, RNA was isolated and then reverse transcribed into cDNA as the sequencing template. Clones were sequenced by immunoSEQ multiplex PCR, and TCRdb holds only the in-frame ones, with some missing. In the table there are 150,000 to 200,000 clones, less than 75% of which are singletons. The source was CD8+ T cells sorted from blood, collected at week 0. The source is a human donor with alopecia areata.

CDR3 sequence: CASSAGSPPLHF. In DNA, the CDR3 is TGTGCCAGCAGCGCCGGGAGTCCACCCCTCCACTTT. The rearrangement uses TRBV6-1 and TRBJ1-6; D gene uncertain. This CDR3 contains 12 residues. The germline V gene has CDR1 MNHNS and CDR2 SASEGT. Trimming pared 6 bases from V and 11 bases from J, leaving 11 bases between.

The chain couples TRBV6-1 to TRBJ2-7; the D call may be TRBD1 or TRBD2 (5 bases each). Trimming stripped 6 bases from V and 12 bases from J, with 18 bases between. Germline loops: CDR1 MNHNS, CDR2 SASEGT. This CDR3 region has 12 residues. The CDR3 DNA sequence: TGTGCCAGCAGGCCCTACGGGGCCGGACCGTACTTC. Translating gives CASRPYGAGPYF.

The chain carries TRBV14 and TRBJ2-1; no definite D call. V was cut by 1 base and J by 0 bases, with 10 bases left in between. This CDR3 region has 16 residues. Germline CDR1 is SGHDN and CDR2 is FVKESK. The CDR3 region has the DNA TGTGCCAGCAGCCAAGGACATCCGAGCTCCTACAATGAGCAGTTCTTC. The encoded protein is CASSQGHPSSYNEQFF.

The chain is built from TRBV7-8 and TRBJ1-2; a possible D gene is TRBD1 (6 bases). V lost 2 bases to trimming and J lost 6 bases, with 16 bases between them. CDR1 SGHVS and CDR2 FQNEAQ come from the germline V gene. The CDR3 contains 15 residues. Here the CDR3 reads CASSLSPTGKDGYTF. CDR3 coding DNA: TGTGCCAGCAGCTTAAGCCCCACAGGGAAGGATGGCTACACCTTC.

The chain employs TRBV20-1 and TRBJ2-2; tentatively, D is TRBD1 or TRBD2 (5 bases each). The CDR3 is made up of 11 amino acids. Germline-derived CDR1 and CDR2 are DFQATT and SNEGSKA (reference sequence). Trimming left V 6 bases short and J 7 bases short, with 9 bases between. CDR3 DNA sequence: TGCAGTGCCTGGGACGGCGGGGAGCTGTTTTTT. Translation: CSAWDGGELFF.

The rearrangement joins TRBV9 to TRBJ1-1, with 9 bases that match TRBD1. The germline CDR1 and CDR2 sequences are SGDLS and YYNGEE. J was trimmed by 1 base and V by 5 bases; bases with no gene match: 9. The CDR3 spans 16 residues. CDR3 region: CASRAPGQGPNTEAFF. In nucleotides, the CDR3 is TGTGCCAGCAGAGCCCCCGGACAGGGGCCGAACACTGAAGCTTTCTTT. Drawing the rest from reference TRBV9 and TRBJ1-1, the complete variable domain is DSGVTQTPKHLITATGQRVTLRCSPRSGDLSVYWYQQSLDQGLQFLIQYYNGEERAKGNILERFSAQQFPDLHSELNLSSLELGDSALYFCASRAPGQGPNTEAFFGQGTRLTVV.

This clone is a singleton in its sample. In DNA form, the CDR3 reads TGCAGCGTTGGACCCCAACCTGGTAATGAAAAACTGTTTTTT. As protein: CSVGPQPGNEKLFF. The rearrangement uses TRBV29-1 and TRBJ1-4; D uncertain. Trimming shortened V by 4 bases and J by 4 bases, and 13 bases separated the two germline ends. The CDR3 sequence is 14 residues long. Germline V lookup: CDR1 SQVTM, CDR2 ANQGSEA. Based on the CDR3 plus reference TRBV29-1 and TRBJ1-4, the full variable domain is SAVISQKPSRDICQRGTSLTIQCQVDSQVTMMFWYRQQPGQSLTLIATANQGSEATYESGFVIDKFPISRPNLTFSTLTVSNMSPEDSSIYLCSVGPQPGNEKLFFGSGTQLSVL.

On this clone: In the same sample, other DNA sequences code for this CDR3. This chain joins TRBV4-1 and TRBJ1-5; no definite D call. The CDR3 spans 13 residues. V was shortened by 1 base and J by 2 bases, with 3 bases between the two germline ends. Germline lookup yields CDR1 MGHRA and CDR2 YSYEKL. This chain's CDR3 is CASSQVGNQPQHF. In DNA form, the CDR3 reads TGCGCCAGCAGCCAAGTGGGCAATCAGCCCCAGCATTTT.

The chain uses TRBV4-1 and TRBJ2-7; 9 nucleotides agree with TRBD1. CDR1 MGHRA and CDR2 YSYEKL come from the germline V gene. This CDR3 comprises 13 residues. J lost 3 bases, V lost 6 bases, and 3 bases had no gene match. The CDR3 nucleotides read TGCGCCAGCAGTCGGGGACAGGGCTACGAGCAGTACTTC. It codes for CASSRGQGYEQYF.

The chain combines TRBV7-6 with TRBJ1-4; TRBD1 might be the D (5 bases). V lost 9 bases, J lost 8 bases, and 16 bases lay in between. CDR3 size: 13 residues. The germline V gene has CDR1 SGHVS and CDR2 FNYEAQ. The CDR3 loop is CASARRTNEKLFF. DNA of the CDR3: TGTGCCAGTGCAAGGCGGACAAACGAAAAACTGTTTTTT.

This clone was seen a handful of times. The rearrangement uses TRBV10-3 and TRBJ2-1, with 9 bases that match TRBD2. The CDR3 is made up of 19 amino acids. Germline-derived CDR1 and CDR2 are ENHRY and SYGVKD. J lost 7 bases, V lost 4 bases, and 20 bases had no gene match. For the CDR3, the DNA is TGTGCCATCAGTGGCCCCAATATGGTCGCTAGCGGGGTGGGAAATGAGCAGTTCTTC. Translation gives CAISGPNMVASGVGNEQFF.

This clone has just a few counts. The chain employs TRBV7-9 and TRBJ2-5, with no clear D. The CDR3 covers 11 residues. Germline CDR1 is SEHNR and CDR2 is FQNEAQ (reference sequence). Deletions cut 5 bases from V and 0 bases from J, with 1 base between. For the CDR3, the DNA is TGTGCCAGCAGCAACCAAGAGACCCAGTACTTC. It codes for CASSNQETQYF.

This clone has more than one count but fewer than ten. The gene calls are TRBV11-2 and TRBJ2-1; the D gene is possibly TRBD2 (6 bases). The CDR3 extends over 13 amino acids. Between the trimmed V and J ends, which lost 1 base and 8 bases, there was a span of 9 bases. Per the germline V gene, CDR1 is SGHAT and CDR2 is FQNNGV. For the CDR3, the DNA is TGTGCCAGCAGCTTAGGGACGGGGGATGAGCAGTTCTTC. As protein: CASSLGTGDEQFF.

The V call is TRBV18, the J call TRBJ1-1, with 7 bases fitting TRBD1. The CDR3 totals 13 residues. The J segment lost 8 bases and the V segment lost 5 bases, leaving 8 bases of the junction unmatched. Germline V gene lookup returns CDR1 KGHSH and CDR2 LQKENI. The DNA of the CDR3 is TGTGCCAGCTCAGAGAGACCGGGACAGGAAGCTTTCTTT. Translating gives CASSERPGQEAFF.

The CDR3 sequence: CASSQGQIDYEQYF. For the CDR3, the DNA is TGCGCCAGCAGTCAGGGACAAATCGACTACGAGCAGTACTTC. J is TRBJ2-7 and V is TRBV23-1; D is perhaps TRBD1 (6 bases). TRBV23-1 is recorded as an ORF, its role being uncertain. CDR3 length equals 14 residues. Trimming took off 3 bases at V and 3 bases at J, with 12 bases between the two ends.

The chain is built from TRBV7-9 and TRBJ2-1; 8 bases match TRBD2. The CDR3 runs 16 residues. V lost 5 bases to trimming and J lost 5 bases; unmatched junction nucleotides: 11. Germline loops: CDR1 SEHNR, CDR2 FQNEAQ (reference sequence). CDR3 DNA: TGTGCCAGCAGCCCACCGGGGAGCGGGGGTAACAATGAGCAGTTCTTC. Translating gives CASSPPGSGGNNEQFF.

This rearrangement joins TRBV4-1 to TRBJ1-1, with 7 bases aligning to TRBD1. CDR1 is MGHRA, CDR2 YSYEKL, per germline. The CDR3 loop spans 15 amino acids. The V gene end was trimmed by 3 bases and the J gene end by 7 bases; junction bases not matched to a gene: 11. CDR3 sequence reads: CASSQEGQSIGEAFF. In DNA form, the CDR3 reads TGCGCCAGCAGCCAGGAGGGACAGTCAATCGGTGAAGCTTTCTTT.

The chain uses TRBV10-3 and TRBJ1-5, with 8 bases fitting TRBD1. The length of the CDR3 is 14 residues. V lost 6 bases to trimming and J lost 4 bases; unmatched junction nucleotides: 5. Germline assignment: CDR1 ENHRY and CDR2 SYGVKD. The CDR3 sequence is CAISQGTGNQPQHF. Written as DNA, the CDR3 is TGTGCCATCAGCCAAGGGACAGGAAATCAGCCCCAGCATTTT.

This clone showed up just a few times. The chain recombines TRBV19 with TRBJ2-7; possibly TRBD1 or TRBD2 for D (6 bases each). The CDR3 loop spans 16 amino acids. Germline CDR1 LNHDA, CDR2 SQIVND (reference sequence). V dropped 2 bases and J dropped 2 bases, with 16 bases sitting between them. The CDR3, as DNA: TGTGCCAGTAGTATAAGGGGGGACGCGGCGGCCTACGAGCAGTACTTC. Translating it yields CASSIRGDAAAYEQYF.

The chain carries TRBV7-9 and TRBJ2-7, with 9 nucleotides matching TRBD1. Losses at the gene ends were 2 bases for V and 4 bases for J; bases not matched to a gene: 3. Germline V gene sequence: CDR1 SEHNR, CDR2 FQNEAQ (reference sequence). The CDR3 contains 14 residues. CDR3: CASSLRDREYEQYF. In DNA, the CDR3 is TGTGCCAGCAGCTTAAGGGACAGGGAATACGAGCAGTACTTC.

V gene TRBV19 combines with J gene TRBJ1-5; no clear D gene. This CDR3 comprises 14 residues. Trimming pared 10 bases from V and 6 bases from J, leaving 19 bases between. Germline V gene data show CDR1 as LNHDA and CDR2 as SQIVND (reference sequence). Written as DNA, the CDR3 is TGTGCCACCCACCAGACATGGGCGGCTCAGCCCCAGCATTTT. This translates into CATHQTWAAQPQHF.

This chain uses TRBV6-5 with TRBJ2-4; 8 bases are a match to TRBD1. Germline V gives CDR1 MNHEY, CDR2 SVGAGI. V gave up 5 bases and J gave up 6 bases; unmatched junction bases: 9. The CDR3 loop spans 15 amino acids. Here the CDR3 DNA reads TGTGCCAGCAGTAACGACAGGGGTCGTGGAAACATTCAGTACTTC. This sequence encodes CASSNDRGRGNIQYF.

V gene TRBV23-1 combines with J gene TRBJ1-5; no definite D call. TRBV23-1 is flagged as an ORF with uncertain function. CDR3 length: 14 amino acids. Trimming took off 2 bases at V and 7 bases at J, with 12 bases between the two ends. CDR3 loop: CASSQIKALQPQHF. In nucleotides, the CDR3 is TGCGCCAGCAGTCAAATTAAAGCTCTACAGCCCCAGCATTTT.

The rearrangement joins TRBV11-2 to TRBJ2-6; 7 bases match TRBD1. The germline gives CDR1 SGHAT, CDR2 FQNNGV. The CDR3 runs 17 residues. CDR3 bases: TGTGCATACAAACCGGGACAGCCTCTCTCTGGGGCCAACGTCCTGACTTTC. It encodes CAYKPGQPLSGANVLTF.

The chain couples TRBV9 to TRBJ2-7, with D perhaps TRBD1 (5 bases). CDR3 length: 12 amino acids. CDR1 SGDLS and CDR2 YYNGEE come from the germline V gene. Trimming cost V 5 bases and J 5 bases, with 11 bases left between them. The CDR3 protein is CASSYQGDEQYF. CDR3 DNA sequence: TGTGCCAGCAGTTATCAGGGCGACGAGCAGTACTTC.

This chain links TRBV29-1 with TRBJ1-2; TRBD1 aligns across 7 bases. The V gene's germline CDR1 is SQVTM and CDR2 ANQGSEA. The CDR3 consists of 16 residues. Losses at the gene ends were 3 bases for V and 3 bases for J; bases not matched to a gene: 13. The CDR3 nucleotides read TGCAGCGTTGACCATACGGCGGGACAGCTCTACTATGGCTACACCTTC. Translated: CSVDHTAGQLYYGYTF.

V is TRBV5-1 and J is TRBJ1-1, with TRBD1 matching over 10 bases. This CDR3 comprises 16 residues. The V segment lost 4 bases and the J segment 3 bases; nucleotides outside the gene matches: 9. Germline V gene data show CDR1 as SGHRS and CDR2 as YFSETQ. The CDR3 sequence is CASSLRGQGGDTEAFF. DNA of the CDR3: TGCGCCAGCAGCCTCCGAGGACAGGGGGGAGACACTGAAGCTTTCTTT.

The V call is TRBV5-1, the J call TRBJ2-3; 11 bases match TRBD2. V lost 5 bases to trimming and J lost 1 base; unmatched junction nucleotides: 3. Germline CDR1 and CDR2: SGHRS and YFSETQ. This CDR3 spans 15 amino acids. The CDR3 loop is CASRLTSGGTDTQYF. For the CDR3, the DNA is TGCGCCAGCAGGTTGACTAGCGGGGGCACAGATACGCAGTATTTT.

As regards this clone: It is unclear where the CDR3 begins or ends on the DNA, so no DNA is shown, and the CDR3 is as TCRdb lists it. The chain uses TRBV30 and TRBJ2-7; TRBD1 is the table's D call and was not checked against the DNA. Germline lookup yields CDR1 GTSNPN and CDR2 SVGIG (reference sequence). The CDR3 has 10 amino acids, counting both end residues. The CDR3 here is CAWGTGTGYF.

The chain's CDR3 is CASSYSERADNSPLHF. CDR3 DNA sequence: TGTGCCAGCAGTTACTCAGAGAGGGCGGATAATTCACCCCTCCACTTT. The chain combines TRBV6-5 with TRBJ1-6; D remains unclear. The CDR3 is 16 amino acids. CDR1 MNHEY and CDR2 SVGAGI come from the germline V gene. V was clipped by 0 bases and J by 5 bases, with 11 bases between them.